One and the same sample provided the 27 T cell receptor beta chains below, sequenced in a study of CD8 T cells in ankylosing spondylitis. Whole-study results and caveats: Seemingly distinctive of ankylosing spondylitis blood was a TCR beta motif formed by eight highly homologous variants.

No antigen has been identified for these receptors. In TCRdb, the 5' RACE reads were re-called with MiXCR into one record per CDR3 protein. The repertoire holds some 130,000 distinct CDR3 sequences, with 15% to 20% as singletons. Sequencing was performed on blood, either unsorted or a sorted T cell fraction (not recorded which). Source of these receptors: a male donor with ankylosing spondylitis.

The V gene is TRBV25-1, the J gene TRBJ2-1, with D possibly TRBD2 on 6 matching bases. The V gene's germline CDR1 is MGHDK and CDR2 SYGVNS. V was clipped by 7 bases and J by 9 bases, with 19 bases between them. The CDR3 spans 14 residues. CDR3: CASTRRGSRGEQFF. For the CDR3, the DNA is TGTGCCAGCACCCGACGGGGGAGCCGGGGTGAGCAGTTCTTC.

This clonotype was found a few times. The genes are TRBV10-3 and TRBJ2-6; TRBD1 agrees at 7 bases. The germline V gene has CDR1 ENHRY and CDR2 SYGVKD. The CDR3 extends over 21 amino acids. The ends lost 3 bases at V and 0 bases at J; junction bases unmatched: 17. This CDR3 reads CAISESRQGSEGSSGANVLTF. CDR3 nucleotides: TGTGCCATCAGTGAATCGAGACAGGGATCTGAGGGGAGCTCTGGGGCCAACGTCCTGACTTTC.

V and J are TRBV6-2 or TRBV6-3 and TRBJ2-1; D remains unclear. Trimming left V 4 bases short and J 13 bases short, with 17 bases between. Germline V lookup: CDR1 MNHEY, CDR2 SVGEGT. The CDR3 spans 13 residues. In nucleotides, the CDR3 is TGTGCCAGCAGTTCCCCCCGGGTTTGGGCCCAGTTCTTC. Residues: CASSSPRVWAQFF.

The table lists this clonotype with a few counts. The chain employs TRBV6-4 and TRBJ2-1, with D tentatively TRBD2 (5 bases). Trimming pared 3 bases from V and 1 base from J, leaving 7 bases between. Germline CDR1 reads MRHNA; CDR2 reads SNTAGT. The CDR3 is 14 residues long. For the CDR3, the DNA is TGTGCCAGCAGTGAAGGGAGTTCCTACAATGAGCAGTTCTTC. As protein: CASSEGSSYNEQFF.

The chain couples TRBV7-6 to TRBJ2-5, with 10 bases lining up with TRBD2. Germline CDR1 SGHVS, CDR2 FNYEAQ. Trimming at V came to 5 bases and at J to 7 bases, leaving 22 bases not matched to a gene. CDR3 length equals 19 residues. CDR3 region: CASSPYSSPSGSPRGTQYF. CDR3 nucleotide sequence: TGTGCCAGCAGCCCGTATTCGAGCCCTAGCGGGAGCCCCAGAGGGACCCAGTACTTC.

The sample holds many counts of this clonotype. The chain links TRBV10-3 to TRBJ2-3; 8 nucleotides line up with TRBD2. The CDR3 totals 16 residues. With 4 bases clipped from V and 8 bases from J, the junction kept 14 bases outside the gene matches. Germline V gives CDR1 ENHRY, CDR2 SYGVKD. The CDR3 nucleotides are TGTGCCATCAGTGTATTAGCGGGGAGCACAGATACTACGCAGTATTTT. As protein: CAISVLAGSTDTTQYF.

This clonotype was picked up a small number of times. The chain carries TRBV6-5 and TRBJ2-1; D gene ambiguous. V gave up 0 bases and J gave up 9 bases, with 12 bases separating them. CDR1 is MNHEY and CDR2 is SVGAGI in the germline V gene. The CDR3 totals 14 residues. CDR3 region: CASSYSGPLGEQFF. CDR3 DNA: TGTGCCAGCAGTTACTCTGGTCCCTTGGGTGAGCAGTTCTTC.

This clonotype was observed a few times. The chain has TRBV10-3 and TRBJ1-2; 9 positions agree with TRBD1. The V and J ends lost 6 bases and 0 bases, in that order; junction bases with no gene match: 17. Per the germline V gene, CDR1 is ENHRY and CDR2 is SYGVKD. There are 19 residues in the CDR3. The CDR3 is CAIRQDRIGTGRANYGYTF. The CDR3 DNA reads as TGTGCCATCAGGCAAGATCGTATCGGGACAGGGCGAGCTAACTATGGCTACACCTTC.

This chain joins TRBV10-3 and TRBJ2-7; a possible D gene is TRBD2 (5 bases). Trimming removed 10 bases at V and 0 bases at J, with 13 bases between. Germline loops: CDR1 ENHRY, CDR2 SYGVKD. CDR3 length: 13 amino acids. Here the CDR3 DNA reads TGTGCCACCGCCGAAGCGGCCTCCTACGAGCAGTACTTC. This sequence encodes CATAEAASYEQYF.

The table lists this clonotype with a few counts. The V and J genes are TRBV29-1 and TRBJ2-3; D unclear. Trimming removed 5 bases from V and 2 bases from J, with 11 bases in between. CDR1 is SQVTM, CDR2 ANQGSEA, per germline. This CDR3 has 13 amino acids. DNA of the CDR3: TGCAGCGTTTTCGGGCCGGTCACAGATACGCAGTATTTT. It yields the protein CSVFGPVTDTQYF.

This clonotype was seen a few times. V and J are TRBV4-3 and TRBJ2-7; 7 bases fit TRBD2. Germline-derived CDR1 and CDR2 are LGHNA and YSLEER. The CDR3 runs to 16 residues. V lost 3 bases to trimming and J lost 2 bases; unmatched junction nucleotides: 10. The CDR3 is CASSQRSWDYTYEQYF. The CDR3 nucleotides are TGCGCCAGCAGCCAGCGGTCCTGGGACTACACCTACGAGCAGTACTTC.

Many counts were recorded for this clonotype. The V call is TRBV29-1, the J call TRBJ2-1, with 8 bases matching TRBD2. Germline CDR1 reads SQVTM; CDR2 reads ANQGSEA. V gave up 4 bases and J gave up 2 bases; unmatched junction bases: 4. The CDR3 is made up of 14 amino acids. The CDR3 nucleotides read TGCAGCGTTGGGAGCGGGAGCCCCTACAATGAGCAGTTCTTC. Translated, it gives CSVGSGSPYNEQFF.

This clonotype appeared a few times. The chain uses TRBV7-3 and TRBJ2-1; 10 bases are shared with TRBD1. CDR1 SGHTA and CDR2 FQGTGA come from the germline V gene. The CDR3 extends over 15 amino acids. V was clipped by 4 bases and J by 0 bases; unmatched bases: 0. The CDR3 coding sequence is TGTGCCAGCAGCTGGACAGGGGGCTCCTACAATGAGCAGTTCTTC. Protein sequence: CASSWTGGSYNEQFF.

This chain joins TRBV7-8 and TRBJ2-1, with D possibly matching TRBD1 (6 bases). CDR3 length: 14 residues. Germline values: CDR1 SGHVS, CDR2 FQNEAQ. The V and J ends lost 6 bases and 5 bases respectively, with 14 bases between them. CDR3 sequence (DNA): TGTGCCAGCAGAACCCCGGACAGCGACAATGAGCAGTTCTTC. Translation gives CASRTPDSDNEQFF.

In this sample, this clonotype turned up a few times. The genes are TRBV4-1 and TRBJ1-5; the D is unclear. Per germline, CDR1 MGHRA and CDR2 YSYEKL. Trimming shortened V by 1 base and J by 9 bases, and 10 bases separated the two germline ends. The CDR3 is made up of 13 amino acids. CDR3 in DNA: TGCGCCAGCAGCCAAGTTGGGGAGGGGCCCCAGCATTTT. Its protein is CASSQVGEGPQHF.

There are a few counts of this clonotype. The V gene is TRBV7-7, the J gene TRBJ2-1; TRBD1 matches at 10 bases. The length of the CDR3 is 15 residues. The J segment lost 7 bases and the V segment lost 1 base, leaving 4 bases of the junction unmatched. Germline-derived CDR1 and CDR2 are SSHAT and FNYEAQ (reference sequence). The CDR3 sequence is CASSLGEGQGNEQFF. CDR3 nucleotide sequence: TGTGCCAGCAGCTTAGGGGAGGGACAGGGGAATGAGCAGTTCTTC.

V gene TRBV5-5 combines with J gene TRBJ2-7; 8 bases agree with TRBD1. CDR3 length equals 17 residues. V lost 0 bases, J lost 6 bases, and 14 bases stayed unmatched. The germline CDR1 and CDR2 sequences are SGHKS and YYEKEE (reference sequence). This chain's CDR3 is CASSLEGYWDRSGEQYF. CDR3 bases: TGTGCCAGCAGCTTGGAAGGTTACTGGGACAGGAGTGGCGAGCAGTACTTC.

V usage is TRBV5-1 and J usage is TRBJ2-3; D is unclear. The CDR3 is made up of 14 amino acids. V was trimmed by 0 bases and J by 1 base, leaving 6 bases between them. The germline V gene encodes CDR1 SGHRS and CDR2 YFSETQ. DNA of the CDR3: TGCGCCAGCAGCTTGGAGACCCGCACAGATACGCAGTATTTT. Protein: CASSLETRTDTQYF.

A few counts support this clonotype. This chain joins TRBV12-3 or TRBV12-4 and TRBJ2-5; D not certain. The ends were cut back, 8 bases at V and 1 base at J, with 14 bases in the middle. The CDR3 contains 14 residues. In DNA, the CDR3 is TGTGCCAGCGGCGCTACGGCGGCCCAAGAGACCCAGTACTTC. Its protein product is CASGATAAQETQYF.

The CDR3 bases are TGTGCCAGCAGCTTGAGTGACGCGGGACGGAACGAGCAGTACTTC. It is translated as CASSLSDAGRNEQYF. The chain links TRBV7-9 to TRBJ2-7, with D possibly TRBD2 on 6 matching bases. The CDR3 runs to 15 residues. Germline V gene data show CDR1 as SEHNR and CDR2 as FQNEAQ (reference sequence). V lost 3 bases, J lost 5 bases, and 17 bases lay in between.

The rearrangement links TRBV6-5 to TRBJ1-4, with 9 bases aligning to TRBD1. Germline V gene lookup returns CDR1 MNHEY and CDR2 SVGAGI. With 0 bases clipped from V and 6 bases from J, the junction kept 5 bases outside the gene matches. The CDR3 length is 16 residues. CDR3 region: CASSYSIGDRDEKLFF. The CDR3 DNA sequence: TGTGCCAGCAGTTACTCGATAGGGGACAGGGATGAAAAACTGTTTTTT.

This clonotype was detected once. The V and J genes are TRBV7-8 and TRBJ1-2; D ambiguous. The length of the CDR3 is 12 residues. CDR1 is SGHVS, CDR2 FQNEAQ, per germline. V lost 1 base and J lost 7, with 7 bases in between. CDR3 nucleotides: TGTGCCAGCAGCTTAGTTGGGAGTGGCTACACCTTC. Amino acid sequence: CASSLVGSGYTF.

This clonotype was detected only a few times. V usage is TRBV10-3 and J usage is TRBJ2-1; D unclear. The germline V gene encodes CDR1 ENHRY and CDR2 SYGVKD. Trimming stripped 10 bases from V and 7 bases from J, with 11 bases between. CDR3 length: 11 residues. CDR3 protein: CATLMGNEQFF. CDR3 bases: TGTGCCACCTTGATGGGAAATGAGCAGTTCTTC.

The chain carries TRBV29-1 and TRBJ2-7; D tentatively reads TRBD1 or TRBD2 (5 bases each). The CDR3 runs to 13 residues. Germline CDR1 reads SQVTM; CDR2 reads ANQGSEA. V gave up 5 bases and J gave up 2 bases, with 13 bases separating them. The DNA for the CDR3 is TGCAGCGTTACAGGAGGAACTACCTACGAGCAGTACTTC. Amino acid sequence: CSVTGGTTYEQYF.

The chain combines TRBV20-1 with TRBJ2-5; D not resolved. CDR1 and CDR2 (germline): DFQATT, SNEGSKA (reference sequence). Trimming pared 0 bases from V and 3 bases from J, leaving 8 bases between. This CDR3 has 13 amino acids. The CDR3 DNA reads TGCAGTGCTAGAGATGGGGTGAAAGAGACCCAGTACTTC. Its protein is CSARDGVKETQYF.

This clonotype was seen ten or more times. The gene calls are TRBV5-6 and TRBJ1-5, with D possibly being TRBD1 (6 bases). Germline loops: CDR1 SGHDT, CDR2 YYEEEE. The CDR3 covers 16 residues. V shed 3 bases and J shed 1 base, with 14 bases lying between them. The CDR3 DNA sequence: TGTGCCAGCAGCTCCCGGGGGCTAAAGAGCAATCAGCCCCAGCATTTT. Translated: CASSSRGLKSNQPQHF.

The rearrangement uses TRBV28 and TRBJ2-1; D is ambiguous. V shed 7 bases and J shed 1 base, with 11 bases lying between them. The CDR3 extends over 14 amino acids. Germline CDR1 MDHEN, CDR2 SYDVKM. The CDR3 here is CASKIDGSYNEQFF. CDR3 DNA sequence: TGTGCCAGCAAGATCGACGGTTCCTACAATGAGCAGTTCTTC.